Sequencing of this T cell receptor (beta chain) was carried out in a study of T cells in Graves' hyperthyroidism and ophthalmopathy. Findings and limits, study-wide: In the blood, most expanded thyroid clonotypes above 0.001 appeared as well.

RNA transcripts were the template for amplifying TCR beta CDR3 regions. The study used the HTBI primer set for a first-round RT-PCR of the TCR CDR3. In TCRdb, the multiplex PCR reads were re-called with MiXCR into one record per CDR3 protein. The data show about half a million distinct CDR3 sequences, around 22% seen once. With regard to this clonotype: Antigen specificity is unknown.

This CDR3 region has 14 residues. V shed 9 bases and J shed 11 bases, with 23 bases lying between them. Per germline, CDR1 LNHDA and CDR2 SQIVND (reference sequence). This receptor was taken from a woman aged 30 to 39 with Graves' ophthalmopathy. The chain recombines TRBV19 with TRBJ1-3, with D maybe TRBD1 (6 bases). Sequencing was carried out using blood. CDR3 sequence: CASDWGRFPPAIYF. The CDR3 region has the DNA TGTGCCAGCGATTGGGGGCGATTCCCCCCCGCCATATATTTT. Based on the CDR3 plus reference TRBV19 and TRBJ1-3, the full variable domain is DGGITQSPKYLFRKEGQNVTLSCEQNLNHDAMYWYRQDPGQGLRLIYYSQIVNDFQKGDIAEGYSVSREKKESFPLTVTSAQKNPTAFYLCASDWGRFPPAIYFGEGSWLTVV.